This T cell receptor (beta chain) derives from a study of T cell repertoires in cytomegalovirus infection. About the study: It can be stated that public TCR beta signatures indicated CMV infection as well as a matching HLA type. Whole-study findings and limits: There were HLA-C-restricted CMV-specific TCR beta clonotypes dominating the ex vivo response. Based on cumulative public TCR beta family frequency, carriers of CMV plus the relevant HLA were identified.

As regards this clonotype: The antigen remains undetermined.

MiXCR, applied by TCRdb to the reads, yields one record per CDR3 protein. This table holds some 240,000 distinct CDR3 sequences, around 15% found once. Germline CDR1 MDHEN, CDR2 SYDVKM. The ends were cut back, 3 bases at V and 10 bases at J, with 12 bases in the middle. The CDR3 has 12 amino acids. This clonotype was obtained from a human donor in good health (CMV status not recorded). Some clones in this sample may be carry-over from other donors' samples. The gene calls are TRBV28 and TRBJ2-5, with unresolved D. The sequencing sample was made of CD8+ T cells from PBMCs. The CDR3 loop is CASSLGYDDQYF. DNA of the CDR3: TGTGCCAGCAGTTTGGGTTATGATGACCAGTACTTC.